These 10 T cell receptor beta chains share one sample of origin, sequenced in a study of tumor and adjacent non-tumor tissue in lung cancer. A modified ARM-PCR protocol with three rounds of nested PCR amplified TCRbeta. MiXCR, run by TCRdb on the multiplex PCR reads, gives a single entry per CDR3 protein. The sample has 90,000 to 120,000 distinct CDR3 sequences, 60% to 80% seen once. The template was RNA from unsorted bulk tissue. The normal lung tissue was taken more than 3 cm from the tumor edge. Input material: distant non-tumor lung tissue. The source is a man aged 25-40 years with non-small cell lung cancer.

This clonotype was detected many times. The CDR3 spells CASRPTWDTEAFF. DNA of the CDR3: TGTGCCAGCAGGCCGACGTGGGACACTGAAGCTTTCTTT. The rearrangement joins TRBV12-3 or TRBV12-4 to TRBJ1-1; D is ambiguous. Deletions cut 6 bases from V and 3 bases from J, with 11 bases between. The length of the CDR3 is 13 residues.

As regards this clonotype: The junction does not match germline at one end; this may be a read error. This chain connects TRBV11-2 to TRBJ2-2, with 9 bases matching TRBD1. CDR3 length: 16 residues. Germline V gene lookup returns CDR1 SGHAT and CDR2 FQNNGV. CDR3 DNA: TGTGCCAGTAGCACGCGGGGACAGGGATGGACCGCGGAGCTGTTTTTT. Amino acid sequence: CASSTRGQGWTAELFF.

This clonotype appeared many times. CDR3 nucleotide sequence: TGTGCCAGCAGTTCACAGGGGGCGGACTATGGCTACACCTTC. Its protein product is CASSSQGADYGYTF. V usage is TRBV6-1 and J usage is TRBJ1-2; TRBD1 agrees at 9 bases. After removal of 5 bases from V and 3 bases from J, the junction contained 4 bases not matched to a gene. CDR3 length equals 14 residues. The germline CDR1 and CDR2 sequences are MNHNS and SASEGT.

This clonotype was recorded many times. The rearrangement uses TRBV29-1 and TRBJ2-5, with 9 bases identical to TRBD1. CDR1 is SQVTM, CDR2 ANQGSEA, per germline. The CDR3 contains 12 residues. Trimming took 7 bases from V and 5 from J; bases not matched to a gene: 5. CDR3: CSGATGGETQYF. CDR3 nucleotides: TGCAGCGGCGCAACAGGGGGCGAGACCCAGTACTTC.

This clonotype was recorded at least ten times. V and J are TRBV12-3 or TRBV12-4 and TRBJ2-2, with TRBD2 as a possible D gene (6 bases). V lost 5 bases, J lost 0 bases, and 7 bases lay in between. CDR3 length equals 14 residues. CDR3 protein: CASSPGANTGELFF. The CDR3 DNA reads TGTGCCAGCAGTCCGGGAGCGAACACCGGGGAGCTGTTTTTT.

Points on this clonotype: Relative to the germline gene, one junction end is altered; a read error may explain this. The gene calls are TRBV6-2 or TRBV6-3 and TRBJ2-3; D gene uncertain. There are 13 residues in the CDR3. Germline CDR1 MNHEY, CDR2 SVGEGT. CDR3 DNA: TGTGCGAGCAGCAATAACGGGCCCGACACGCAGTATTTT. It translates to CASSNNGPDTQYF.

A word on this clonotype: A clone one base away is much larger, so this may be a read error. The chain couples TRBV5-6 to TRBJ2-2; 8 positions match TRBD1. The CDR3 is 16 amino acids. Germline CDR1 is SGHDT and CDR2 is YYEEEE. The V gene end was trimmed by 1 base and the J gene end by 7 bases; junction bases not matched to a gene: 9. The CDR3 sequence: CASSLQGTGYIGELFF. In nucleotides, the CDR3 is TGTGCCAGCAGCTTGCAAGGGACAGGTTACATCGGGGAGCTGTTTTTT.

Comments on this clonotype: A much larger clone is a single base away; this may be a read error. V is TRBV10-3 and J is TRBJ1-1; D unresolved. The length of the CDR3 is 14 residues. Germline V gives CDR1 ENHRY, CDR2 SYGVKD. CDR3 region: CAISESGPGTETFF. The CDR3 bases are TGTGCCATCAGTGAGTCAGGGCCAGGCACTGAAACTTTCTTT.

As regards this clonotype: The junction departs from the called germline gene at one end, perhaps through a read error. The rearrangement uses TRBV12-3 or TRBV12-4 and TRBJ2-3; maybe TRBD2 (5 bases). The CDR3 is 14 amino acids. The CDR3 loop is CASTSSEGTDTRYF. The CDR3 nucleotides are TGTGCCAGCACCTCGTCAGAGGGCACAGATACGCGGTATTTT.

Ten or more counts support this clonotype. This chain uses TRBV5-5 with TRBJ1-6, with D uncertain. Germline values: CDR1 SGHKS, CDR2 YYEKEE (reference sequence). Trimming shortened V by 3 bases and J by 0 bases, and 13 bases separated the two germline ends. This CDR3 spans 17 amino acids. The CDR3 DNA reads TGTGCCAGCAGCTATGTGGCGAGAAGCTCCTATAATTCACCCCTCCACTTT. It specifies CASSYVARSSYNSPLHF.